These 17 T cell receptor beta chains were sequenced from one sample in a study of vaccination and CD4 T cells after COVID-19. The treatment was: approximately 9-day PBMC culture with coronavirus spike peptide pools or control peptides (ViraFEST assay). The Oncomine TCR Beta short-read assay generated sequence data from the DNA of cultured CD4+ T cells. Via MiXCR, TCRdb re-called the PCR reads, giving one row per CDR3 protein. Counted here are some 16,000 distinct CDR3 sequences, roughly half occurring once; the ten biggest clones make up roughly 30%. The antigens for these receptors are not known. Specimen: cultured CD4+ T cells from blood, collected after SARS-CoV-2 vaccination. These receptors were obtained from a human donor with COVID-19.

The chain combines TRBV10-3 with TRBJ1-2; D is ambiguous. Looked up from germline, CDR1 is ENHRY and CDR2 is SYGVKD. Trimming shortened V by 0 bases and J by 2 bases, and 7 bases separated the two germline ends. This CDR3 is 14 amino acids long. CDR3 sequence (DNA): TGTGCCATCAGTGAGTCCGGGTCAAACTATGGCTACACCTTC. Translated: CAISESGSNYGYTF.

The chain is built from TRBV6-5 and TRBJ2-3; 7 nucleotides match TRBD1. Looked up from germline, CDR1 is MNHEY and CDR2 is SVGAGI. This CDR3 region has 16 residues. V was pared by 2 bases and J by 3 bases, with 8 bases of the junction left unmatched. The CDR3 here is CASSYRPGQPTDTQYF. CDR3 in DNA: TGTGCCAGCAGTTACCGGCCGGGACAGCCTACAGATACGCAGTATTTT.

This rearrangement joins TRBV6-5 to TRBJ1-6, with D possibly matching TRBD1 (6 bases). The CDR3 is 16 amino acids. CDR1 MNHEY and CDR2 SVGAGI come from the germline V gene. The ends were cut back, 0 bases at V and 5 bases at J, with 11 bases in the middle. This CDR3 is CASSYSGAGNNSPLHF. The CDR3, as DNA: TGTGCCAGCAGTTACTCGGGGGCAGGGAATAATTCACCCCTCCACTTT.

The chain has TRBV27 and TRBJ2-4; D remains ambiguous. V was shortened by 4 bases and J by 6 bases, with 1 base between the two germline ends. CDR1 MNHEY and CDR2 SMNVEV come from the germline V gene (reference sequence). The CDR3 covers 10 residues. The CDR3 region has the DNA TGTGCCAGCAGTTCAAACATTCAGTACTTC. This codes for CASSSNIQYF.

The J gene is TRBJ2-3, the V gene TRBV2; 9 bases fit TRBD1. J lost 6 bases, V lost 6 bases, and 7 bases had no gene match. The CDR3 consists of 14 residues. Germline V CDR1 and CDR2: SNHLY, FYNNEI. CDR3 DNA: TGTGCCAGCAGCGGATTGACAGGGGGGGATACGCAGTATTTT. Its protein is CASSGLTGGDTQYF.

The chain is built from TRBV27 and TRBJ1-1; D uncertain. V lost 6 bases and J 0 bases, leaving 11 bases between the germline ends. The CDR3 runs 14 residues. In germline, CDR1 is MNHEY, CDR2 SMNVEV (reference sequence). The CDR3 here is CASRPRRMNTEAFF. CDR3 nucleotides: TGTGCCAGCAGACCGCGGCGGATGAACACTGAAGCTTTCTTT.

Here the CDR3 DNA reads TGTGCCAGCAGCTCCCGGGACAGGGGGGGGTACGAGCAGTACTTC. It is translated as CASSSRDRGGYEQYF. The chain is built from TRBV7-9 and TRBJ2-7, with 11 positions matching TRBD1. V trimming: 4 bases; J trimming: 4 bases; junction bases outside the gene matches: 6. CDR1 SEHNR and CDR2 FQNEAQ come from the germline V gene (reference sequence). This CDR3 comprises 15 residues.

The chain couples TRBV28 to TRBJ1-6; D is possibly TRBD1 (5 bases). Germline V CDR1 and CDR2: MDHEN, SYDVKM. V was trimmed by 6 bases and J by 14 bases, leaving 11 bases between them. The CDR3 length is 11 residues. CDR3 sequence (DNA): TGTGCCAGCAGCGACAGTCGGTCCCTCCACTTT. Translating it yields CASSDSRSLHF.

This clonotype was seen a few times. The gene calls are TRBV7-8 and TRBJ2-5, with D perhaps TRBD2 (6 bases). The V gene lost 8 bases and the J gene lost 3 bases, with 19 bases spanning the gap. The germline CDR1 and CDR2 sequences are SGHVS and FQNEAQ. The CDR3 runs to 15 residues. CDR3 sequence reads: CASAGSNRREETQYF. As DNA, the CDR3 is TGTGCCAGCGCCGGGAGCAACAGAAGAGAAGAGACCCAGTACTTC.

This chain joins TRBV6-5 and TRBJ1-2, with D tentatively TRBD1 (6 bases). Trimming took off 4 bases at V and 8 bases at J, with 14 bases between the two ends. The CDR3 is 13 amino acids. The germline gives CDR1 MNHEY, CDR2 SVGAGI. As DNA, the CDR3 is TGTGCCAGCAGTTCCGTACAGGGAGGCGGCTACACCTTC. Residues: CASSSVQGGGYTF.

This clonotype was observed a few times. The rearrangement links TRBV7-2 to TRBJ1-2; D may be TRBD1 (6 bases). Germline V gene sequence: CDR1 SGHTA, CDR2 FQGNSA. V was cut by 0 bases and J by 4 bases, with 9 bases left in between. The CDR3 is made up of 14 amino acids. CDR3 loop: CASSLAGQGYGYTF. CDR3 coding DNA: TGTGCCAGCAGCTTAGCGGGACAAGGCTATGGCTACACCTTC.

The chain recombines TRBV12-3 or TRBV12-4 with TRBJ2-7; 8 bases fit TRBD1. The CDR3 consists of 14 residues. V shed 6 bases and J 0 bases; nucleotides not matched to a gene: 4. The CDR3 sequence is CASRSTGASYEQYF. The CDR3 DNA is TGTGCCAGCAGATCGACAGGGGCCTCCTACGAGCAGTACTTC.

The chain has TRBV2 and TRBJ1-5; no definite D call. There are 12 residues in the CDR3. The V end was cut by 3 bases, the J end by 7 bases, with 7 bases between. Germline V lookup: CDR1 SNHLY, CDR2 FYNNEI. CDR3 protein: CASSDEVQPQHF. In nucleotides, the CDR3 is TGTGCCAGCAGTGATGAGGTGCAGCCCCAGCATTTT.

The chain uses TRBV7-2 and TRBJ2-3; D gene unclear. CDR1 and CDR2 (germline): SGHTA, FQGNSA. This CDR3 has 13 residues. V was clipped by 3 bases and J by 5 bases, with 9 bases between them. The DNA of the CDR3 is TGTGCCAGCAGCTTGCGGTTGGGAGATACGCAGTATTTT. Residues: CASSLRLGDTQYF.

This sequence joins TRBV19 and TRBJ2-3; TRBD1 aligns across 7 bases. Losses at the gene ends were 3 bases for V and 6 bases for J; bases not matched to a gene: 6. CDR1 and CDR2 from the germline V gene are LNHDA and SQIVND (reference sequence). The CDR3 has 14 amino acids. The CDR3, as DNA: TGTGCCAGTAGTATGACGGACAGGCGGGATACGCAGTATTTT. This translates into CASSMTDRRDTQYF.

The V and J genes are TRBV6-1 and TRBJ1-5; 7 bases are shared with TRBD1. The germline V gene has CDR1 MNHNS and CDR2 SASEGT. Losses at the gene ends were 6 bases for V and 7 bases for J; bases not matched to a gene: 6. This CDR3 has 13 amino acids. The CDR3 here is CASRSTGDQPQHF. In nucleotides, the CDR3 is TGTGCCAGCAGGAGCACAGGGGACCAGCCCCAGCATTTT.

The genes are TRBV27 and TRBJ1-1; D is undetermined. Trimming removed 2 bases from V and 4 bases from J, with 8 bases in between. Germline V CDR1 and CDR2: MNHEY, SMNVEV (reference sequence). The CDR3 spans 13 residues. The CDR3 DNA sequence: TGTGCCAGCAGTTTAATGGGTGGCACTGAAGCTTTCTTT. Translated: CASSLMGGTEAFF.